The 31 T cell receptor beta chains presented below share a single source sample, sequenced in a study of blood T cell repertoires in COVID-19. The table came from immunoSEQ multiplex PCR; TCRdb's copy has only in-frame clones and leaves some out. The table lists roughly 430,000 clones, around 90% of them singletons. The sample was PBMCs or T cells enriched from blood (not recorded which). The receptors come from a woman aged 40 to 50 with acute COVID-19.

The CDR3, as DNA: TGTGCCAGCAGCGCAAGCGGGGGGTACTCTCTGGATACGCAGTATTTT. It specifies CASSASGGYSLDTQYF. The chain combines TRBV7-9 with TRBJ2-3; 9 positions agree with TRBD2. The CDR3 is made up of 16 amino acids. Germline values: CDR1 SEHNR, CDR2 FQNEAQ (reference sequence). The trim removed 5 bases at V and 6 bases at J, leaving 12 bases unmatched.

This chain connects TRBV3-1 (or the pseudogene TRBV3-2) to TRBJ1-4, with 11 positions matching TRBD1. Trimming at V came to 5 bases and at J to 8 bases, leaving 7 bases not matched to a gene. Germline values: CDR1 LGHDT, CDR2 YNNKEL (reference sequence). The CDR3 is 15 residues long. For the CDR3, the DNA is TGTGCCAGCAGCTTTGGGACAGGGGGAGGAGAAAAACTGTTTTTT. Translation: CASSFGTGGGEKLFF.

The rearrangement links TRBV30 to TRBJ1-3; D gene uncertain. Per the germline V gene, CDR1 is GTSNPN and CDR2 is SVGIG (reference sequence). Trimming cost V 0 bases and J 0 bases, with 6 bases left between them. This CDR3 region has 14 residues. CDR3: CAWSVGDSGNTIYF. The DNA for the CDR3 is TGTGCCTGGAGTGTCGGGGACTCTGGAAACACCATATATTTT. The full variable domain, completed using reference TRBV30 and TRBJ1-3, is SQTIHQWPATLVQPVGSPLSLECTVEGTSNPNLYWYRQAAGRGLQLLFYSVGIGQISSEVPQNLSASRPQDRQFILSSKKLLLSDSGFYLCAWSVGDSGNTIYFGEGSWLTVV.

The chain has TRBV5-1 and TRBJ2-3; TRBD2 matches at 15 bases. The V gene end was trimmed by 6 bases and the J gene end by 3 bases; junction bases not matched to a gene: 5. Germline V gives CDR1 SGHRS, CDR2 YFSETQ. The CDR3 is 16 residues long. CDR3 region: CASNTGTSGGTDTQYF. The CDR3 DNA sequence: TGCGCCAGCAACACAGGGACTAGCGGGGGGACAGATACGCAGTATTTT.

The J gene is TRBJ1-2, the V gene TRBV30; TRBD1 is a possible D gene (6 bases). Germline values: CDR1 GTSNPN, CDR2 SVGIG (reference sequence). Trimming stripped 7 bases from V and 2 bases from J, with 20 bases between. The CDR3 is 15 residues long. The chain's CDR3 is CASPPRQGPNYGYTF. The CDR3 DNA follows: TGTGCCTCACCCCCAAGGCAGGGGCCGAACTATGGCTACACCTTC.

The chain couples TRBV18 to TRBJ2-7, with 9 bases aligning to TRBD1. With V trimmed by 3 bases and J by 4 bases, 4 bases remained unmatched. CDR3 length: 14 residues. Looked up from germline, CDR1 is KGHSH and CDR2 is LQKENI. CDR3 bases: TGTGCCAGCTCACCGGCGGACAGGGGATACGAGCAGTACTTC. Amino acid sequence: CASSPADRGYEQYF.

The chain couples TRBV12-3 or TRBV12-4 to TRBJ1-2; D is ambiguous. This CDR3 has 11 amino acids. V was shortened by 4 bases and J by 6 bases, with 6 bases between the two germline ends. DNA for the CDR3: TGTGCCAGCAGTTACGGTAATGGCTACACCTTC. Amino acids: CASSYGNGYTF.

The chain joins TRBV6-5 to TRBJ1-1; D remains ambiguous. Germline V CDR1 and CDR2: MNHEY, SVGAGI. V dropped 2 bases and J dropped 3 bases, with 10 bases sitting between them. The CDR3 contains 14 residues. The DNA for the CDR3 is TGTGCCAGCAGTTACCGGAAAAGCGACACTGAAGCTTTCTTT. This encodes CASSYRKSDTEAFF.

The chain carries TRBV2 and TRBJ1-5, with 12 bases lining up with TRBD1. The V gene end was trimmed by 6 bases and the J gene end by 9 bases; junction bases not matched to a gene: 15. CDR1 and CDR2 (germline): SNHLY, FYNNEI. This CDR3 has 17 amino acids. The CDR3 spells CASRSGTGGRLDGPQHF. The DNA for the CDR3 is TGTGCCAGCAGATCCGGGACAGGGGGCCGATTGGATGGGCCCCAGCATTTT.

V usage is TRBV19 and J usage is TRBJ1-2; 7 nucleotides line up with TRBD1. Trimming took 3 bases from V and 2 from J; bases not matched to a gene: 15. This CDR3 contains 18 residues. Germline V CDR1 and CDR2: LNHDA, SQIVND (reference sequence). CDR3 sequence: CASSMRGLVDSLNYGYTF. The CDR3 region has the DNA TGTGCCAGTAGTATGAGGGGGCTAGTGGACAGCTTAAACTATGGCTACACCTTC.

The CDR3 loop is CASSQDQRGTDTQYF. CDR3 DNA sequence: TGTGCCAGCAGCCAAGATCAGAGGGGCACAGATACGCAGTATTTT. This sequence joins TRBV3-1 (or the pseudogene TRBV3-2) and TRBJ2-3; a possible D gene is TRBD2 (5 bases). The CDR3 has 15 amino acids. Per the germline V gene, CDR1 is LGHDT and CDR2 is YNNKEL (reference sequence). The germline V and J ends were trimmed by 0 bases and 1 base, with 8 bases remaining between them.

J is TRBJ2-3 and V is TRBV18; TRBD2 is a possible D gene (6 bases). The CDR3 consists of 15 residues. Trimming took off 2 bases at V and 1 base at J, with 10 bases between the two ends. Germline values: CDR1 KGHSH, CDR2 LQKENI. CDR3 sequence (DNA): TGTGCCAGCTCACCAGGAGGGACGGGCACAGATACGCAGTATTTT. Protein: CASSPGGTGTDTQYF.

The chain is built from TRBV6-6 and TRBJ2-5; TRBD1 matches at 11 bases. CDR1 and CDR2 from the germline V gene are MNHNY and SVGAGI (reference sequence). J lost 5 bases, V lost 7 bases, and 6 bases had no gene match. The CDR3 consists of 14 residues. CDR3 nucleotide sequence: TGTGCCAGCAAACCGGACAGGGGGCGGGAGACCCAGTACTTC. Amino acid sequence: CASKPDRGRETQYF.

The rearrangement links TRBV19 to TRBJ2-7; 7 positions match TRBD1. The ends lost 3 bases at V and 1 base at J; junction bases unmatched: 9. This CDR3 region has 16 residues. Germline V lookup: CDR1 LNHDA, CDR2 SQIVND (reference sequence). The CDR3 coding sequence is TGTGCCAGTAGTATTTTCGTGACAGGGCCTTCCTACGAGCAGTACTTC. It translates to CASSIFVTGPSYEQYF.

The CDR3 spells CASTPGVSDTQYF. CDR3 bases: TGCGCCAGCACCCCCGGGGTATCAGATACGCAGTATTTT. This chain uses TRBV5-1 with TRBJ2-3; the D gene is possibly TRBD2 (5 bases). There are 13 residues in the CDR3. Germline V gene sequence: CDR1 SGHRS, CDR2 YFSETQ. V dropped 6 bases and J dropped 4 bases, with 12 bases sitting between them.

CDR3 residues: CASSLDRGSTYEQYF. The CDR3 nucleotides read TGCGCCAGCAGCTTGGACAGGGGGAGTACCTACGAGCAGTACTTC. The rearrangement links TRBV5-1 to TRBJ2-7; 8 nucleotides agree with TRBD1. The length of the CDR3 is 15 residues. The germline V gene encodes CDR1 SGHRS and CDR2 YFSETQ. With V trimmed by 0 bases and J by 2 bases, 4 bases remained unmatched.

This sequence joins TRBV10-3 and TRBJ1-6; D ambiguous. The CDR3 sequence is 13 residues long. Germline CDR1 and CDR2: ENHRY and SYGVKD. V was trimmed by 7 bases and J by 5 bases, leaving 9 bases between them. CDR3 DNA sequence: TGTGCCATCAATCCGGGAAATAATTCACCCCTCCACTTT. Its translation is CAINPGNNSPLHF.

The J gene is TRBJ1-1, the V gene TRBV4-2, with TRBD1 as a possible D gene (6 bases). This CDR3 region has 15 residues. Looked up from germline, CDR1 is LGHNA and CDR2 is YNFKEQ. V gave up 2 bases and J gave up 3 bases, with 13 bases separating them. For the CDR3, the DNA is TGTGCCAGCAGCCAACTACAGGGTGGGGACACTGAAGCTTTCTTT. As protein: CASSQLQGGDTEAFF.

V is TRBV5-4 and J is TRBJ2-7, with 14 bases lining up with TRBD2. The CDR3 has 15 amino acids. Trimming cost V 4 bases and J 2 bases; bases outside gene matches: 2. CDR1 is SGHNT and CDR2 is YYREEE in the germline V gene (reference sequence). The CDR3 loop is CASSEGLAGAYEQYF. CDR3 DNA: TGTGCCAGCAGCGAGGGACTAGCGGGGGCCTACGAGCAGTACTTC.

This rearrangement joins TRBV6-6 to TRBJ2-7; 10 nucleotides match TRBD1. V lost 6 bases and J lost 6; bases outside the gene matches: 8. The CDR3 runs 14 residues. The V gene's germline CDR1 is MNHNY and CDR2 SVGAGI (reference sequence). The CDR3 coding sequence is TGTGCCAGCAGACGCGGACAGGGGGGGATCGAGCAGTACTTC. It specifies CASRRGQGGIEQYF.

The CDR3 nucleotides are TGTGCCAGTTCACAGATAATCTCTGGAAACACCATATATTTT. Translation: CASSQIISGNTIYF. The V call is TRBV2, the J call TRBJ1-3, with no clear D. The CDR3 is made up of 14 amino acids. Germline V gene sequence: CDR1 SNHLY, CDR2 FYNNEI. The V and J ends lost 9 bases and 0 bases respectively, with 12 bases between them.

The chain joins TRBV19 to TRBJ2-2; TRBD1 might be the D (5 bases). Germline CDR1 is LNHDA and CDR2 is SQIVND (reference sequence). CDR3 length: 12 amino acids. V was pared by 5 bases and J by 11 bases, with 12 bases between. The CDR3 nucleotides are TGTGCCAGTAGTTTCGGCAGGGTCGAGCTGTTTTTT. It yields the protein CASSFGRVELFF.

The chain has TRBV5-1 and TRBJ2-1; D possibly corresponds to TRBD1 (5 bases). CDR1 and CDR2 (germline): SGHRS, YFSETQ. The CDR3 is 14 amino acids. Trimming shortened V by 0 bases and J by 4 bases, and 8 bases separated the two germline ends. The CDR3 coding sequence is TGCGCCAGCAGCTTGGCACAGGAATACAATGAGCAGTTCTTC. Its translation is CASSLAQEYNEQFF.

This chain uses TRBV5-1 with TRBJ2-7; possibly TRBD2 for D (6 bases). V lost 1 base and J 0 bases, leaving 11 bases between the germline ends. This CDR3 spans 15 amino acids. The germline V gene encodes CDR1 SGHRS and CDR2 YFSETQ. The CDR3 region is CASSLSYGSSYEQYF. The CDR3 region has the DNA TGCGCCAGCAGCTTGAGTTACGGGAGCTCCTACGAGCAGTACTTC.

The J gene is TRBJ1-3, the V gene TRBV12-3 or TRBV12-4; D not resolved. The V end lost 5 bases, the J end lost 0 bases, and 5 bases lay between the germline ends. CDR3 size: 13 residues. The CDR3 DNA reads TGTGCCAGCAGTCCTAGCTCTGGAAACACCATATATTTT. This sequence encodes CASSPSSGNTIYF.

The chain combines TRBV5-6 with TRBJ2-2, with D possibly TRBD2 on 6 matching bases. The CDR3 length is 18 residues. Germline V CDR1 and CDR2: SGHDT, YYEEEE. Deletions cut 0 bases from V and 4 bases from J, with 19 bases between. The DNA of the CDR3 is TGTGCCAGCAGCTTGGAGGGTGGGACTTCCTATCCCACCGGGGAGCTGTTTTTT. Translation gives CASSLEGGTSYPTGELFF.

The V gene is TRBV29-1, the J gene TRBJ1-2; D unclear. Trimming pared 4 bases from V and 3 bases from J, leaving 9 bases between. This CDR3 comprises 12 residues. Looked up from germline, CDR1 is SQVTM and CDR2 is ANQGSEA. The CDR3 is CSVVGDDYGYTF. CDR3 coding DNA: TGCAGCGTTGTCGGAGATGACTATGGCTACACCTTC.

This clone showed up just once. A much larger clone differs from this one at a single base, so this may be a read error. This CDR3 is also generated by other DNA sequences in the sample. The rearrangement joins TRBV18 to TRBJ2-2, with TRBD2 matching over 10 bases. Germline trimming cut 2 bases from V and 2 bases from J; bases unmatched to any gene: 2. CDR1 is KGHSH and CDR2 is LQKENI in the germline V gene. The CDR3 consists of 16 residues. Here the CDR3 DNA reads TGTGCCAGCTCACCAAGCGGGGGGGCCAACACCGGGGAGCTGTTTTTT. As protein: CASSPSGGANTGELFF.

The V gene is TRBV7-8, the J gene TRBJ2-3, with TRBD1 matching 7 bases. In germline, CDR1 is SGHVS, CDR2 FQNEAQ. Trimming cost V 4 bases and J 3 bases; bases outside gene matches: 7. The CDR3 spans 15 residues. In DNA form, the CDR3 reads TGTGCCAGCAGCTCCCAAGGGGGCCTTACAGATACGCAGTATTTT. Its translation: CASSSQGGLTDTQYF.

The sample holds one count of this clone. The chain joins TRBV2 to TRBJ2-5; D is perhaps TRBD1 (5 bases). The CDR3 consists of 14 residues. The germline V gene encodes CDR1 SNHLY and CDR2 FYNNEI. Trimming pared 6 bases from V and 2 bases from J, leaving 13 bases between. The CDR3, as DNA: TGTGCCAGCAGCTCTAACAGGATACAAGAGACCCAGTACTTC. This gives the protein CASSSNRIQETQYF.

The J gene is TRBJ1-1, the V gene TRBV7-9; weak D call: TRBD1 (6 bases). This CDR3 spans 15 amino acids. Trimming cost V 7 bases and J 6 bases, with 21 bases left between them. CDR1 and CDR2 (germline): SEHNR, FQNEAQ (reference sequence). The CDR3 DNA reads TGTGCCAGCACCGGGCCATTGGGACAAGTCCCTGAAGCTTTCTTT. Protein product: CASTGPLGQVPEAFF.